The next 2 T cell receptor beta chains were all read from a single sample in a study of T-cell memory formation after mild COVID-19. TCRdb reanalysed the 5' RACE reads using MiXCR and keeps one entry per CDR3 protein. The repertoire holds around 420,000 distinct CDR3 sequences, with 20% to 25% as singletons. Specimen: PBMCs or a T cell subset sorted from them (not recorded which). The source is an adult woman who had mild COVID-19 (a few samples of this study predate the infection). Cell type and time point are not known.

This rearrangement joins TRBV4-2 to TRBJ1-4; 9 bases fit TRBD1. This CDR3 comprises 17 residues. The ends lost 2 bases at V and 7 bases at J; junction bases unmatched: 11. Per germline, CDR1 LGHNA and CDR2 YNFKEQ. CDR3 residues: CASSQLQGASVSEKLFF. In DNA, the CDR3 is TGTGCCAGCAGCCAACTACAGGGGGCGTCGGTCAGTGAAAAACTGTTTTTT.

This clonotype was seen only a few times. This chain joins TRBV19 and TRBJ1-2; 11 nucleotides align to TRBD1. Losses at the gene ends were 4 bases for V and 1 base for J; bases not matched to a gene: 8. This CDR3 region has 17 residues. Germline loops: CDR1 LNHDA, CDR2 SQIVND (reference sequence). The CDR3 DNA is TGTGCCAGTAGTACACGGACAGGGGGCGATTTTAACTATGGCTACACCTTC. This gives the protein CASSTRTGGDFNYGYTF.